This T cell receptor (beta chain) originates from a study of blood T cell repertoires in COVID-19. J gave up 9 bases and V 3 bases, and 3 bases lay outside the gene matches. Germline lookup yields CDR1 LGHDT and CDR2 YNNKEL (reference sequence). The CDR3 runs to 14 residues. All enrollees were roughly 18 to 95 years old and from 25 or so US areas. Produced via immunoSEQ multiplex PCR; TCRdb's table is partial and in-frame only. The data show roughly 300,000 clones, under 90% seen once. This TCR came from a man younger than 45 who had recovered from COVID-19. Sequencing was done on a sample of PBMCs or T cells enriched from blood (not recorded which). The chain joins TRBV3-1 (or the pseudogene TRBV3-2) to TRBJ1-6; 9 nucleotides align to TRBD1. For the CDR3, the DNA is TGTGCCAGCAGCCACGGGACAGGGTTTTCACCCCTCCACTTT. It codes for CASSHGTGFSPLHF.